The 22 T cell receptor beta chains in this list originate from one sample, sequenced in a study of cytomegalovirus exposure and HLA in healthy donors. The PCR made use of 60 Vbeta and 13 Jbeta primers. This table comes from immunoSEQ multiplex PCR, and its TCRdb copy is limited to in-frame clones, with some not included. The table shows about 160,000 clones, with approximately 80% occurring only once. The sample was PBMCs. Every receptor here comes from a man aged 50-59 years in good health and CMV-seropositive.

V gene TRBV10-3 combines with J gene TRBJ2-7; possibly TRBD1 for D (6 bases). The germline CDR1 and CDR2 sequences are ENHRY and SYGVKD. This CDR3 region has 13 residues. Trimming removed 10 bases from V and 2 bases from J, with 15 bases in between. The CDR3 DNA reads TGTGCCAGCTCCGGGACACCACCCTACGAGCAGTACTTC. Protein product: CASSGTPPYEQYF.

This chain connects TRBV5-6 to TRBJ2-1; unclear D gene. Trimming shortened V by 0 bases and J by 2 bases, and 9 bases separated the two germline ends. This CDR3 contains 15 residues. The germline V gene has CDR1 SGHDT and CDR2 YYEEEE. The CDR3: CASSLAPTPYNEQFF. The DNA of the CDR3 is TGTGCCAGCAGCTTGGCACCTACCCCCTACAATGAGCAGTTCTTC.

V usage is TRBV6-1 and J usage is TRBJ1-1; possible D gene TRBD1, 5 bases. The CDR3 sequence is 14 residues long. Germline lookup yields CDR1 MNHNS and CDR2 SASEGT. The ends were cut back, 4 bases at V and 7 bases at J, with 16 bases in the middle. CDR3 sequence (DNA): TGTGCCAGCAGTGGAGGATGGGGGGACTTTGAAGCTTTCTTT. Amino acid sequence: CASSGGWGDFEAFF.

The rearrangement uses TRBV19 and TRBJ1-3; D uncertain. Germline V gene lookup returns CDR1 LNHDA and CDR2 SQIVND (reference sequence). Deletions cut 3 bases from V and 0 bases from J, with 12 bases between. The CDR3 sequence is 16 residues long. The chain's CDR3 is CASSMGVGSSGNTIYF. For the CDR3, the DNA is TGTGCCAGTAGTATGGGCGTGGGTTCCTCTGGAAACACCATATATTTT.

The sample holds a few counts of this clone. This rearrangement joins TRBV6-5 to TRBJ1-2; D gene ambiguous. V lost 8 bases, J lost 8 bases, and 21 bases lay in between. Per germline, CDR1 MNHEY and CDR2 SVGAGI. The CDR3 has 14 amino acids. The chain's CDR3 is CASSLHQANHGYTF. The CDR3 DNA reads as TGTGCCAGCTCCCTTCACCAGGCGAACCACGGCTACACCTTC.

The chain combines TRBV6-5 with TRBJ2-1; unclear D gene. The germline CDR1 and CDR2 sequences are MNHEY and SVGAGI. With 7 bases removed from V and 3 bases from J, the gap between germline ends came to 13 bases. The CDR3 is 14 amino acids. The CDR3 protein is CASTSVAGYNEQFF. CDR3 nucleotides: TGTGCCAGCACCAGCGTGGCTGGCTACAATGAGCAGTTCTTC.

This chain uses TRBV6-1 with TRBJ1-2; 7 nucleotides line up with TRBD1. The CDR3 length is 16 residues. V trimming: 0 bases; J trimming: 2 bases; junction bases outside the gene matches: 6. Germline-derived CDR1 and CDR2 are MNHNS and SASEGT. CDR3 sequence: CASSEAGGGLNYGYTF. The CDR3 DNA sequence: TGTGCCAGCAGTGAAGCAGGAGGGGGCCTGAACTATGGCTACACCTTC.

The rearrangement uses TRBV5-6 and TRBJ2-7; the D gene is possibly TRBD1 (7 bases). CDR3 length equals 13 residues. CDR1 and CDR2 (germline): SGHDT, YYEEEE. V lost 4 bases to trimming and J lost 5 bases, with 13 bases between them. As DNA, the CDR3 is TGTGCCAGCAGCGAGACAGGGACTCACGAGCAGTACTTC. This sequence encodes CASSETGTHEQYF.

The J gene is TRBJ2-5, the V gene TRBV18, with D hard to call. Germline lookup yields CDR1 KGHSH and CDR2 LQKENI. V lost 6 bases, J lost 3 bases, and 14 bases lay in between. This CDR3 is built from 14 residues. Here the CDR3 reads CASSRREAKETQYF. The CDR3 DNA is TGTGCCAGCTCGCGTAGAGAAGCGAAAGAGACCCAGTACTTC. The full variable domain, its missing parts supplied by reference TRBV18 and TRBJ2-5, is NAGVMQNPRHLVRRRGQEARLRCSPMKGHSHVYWYRQLPEEGLKFMVYLQKENIIDESGMPKERFSAEFPKEGPSILRIQQVVRGDSAAYFCASSRREAKETQYFGPGTRLLVL.

The chain employs TRBV7-3 and TRBJ2-2; D ambiguous. Per the germline V gene, CDR1 is SGHTA and CDR2 is FQGTGA. Trimming left V 2 bases short and J 0 bases short, with 7 bases between. The CDR3 has 15 residues. CDR3 in DNA: TGTGCCAGCAGCTTACAGGCAGCGAACACCGGGGAGCTGTTTTTT. Translated: CASSLQAANTGELFF.

This clone was counted a few times. The V gene is TRBV7-9, the J gene TRBJ2-3, with 7 bases matching TRBD2. This CDR3 has 13 amino acids. Germline CDR1 SEHNR, CDR2 FQNEAQ (reference sequence). With 5 bases clipped from V and 8 bases from J, the junction kept 7 bases outside the gene matches. CDR3 in DNA: TGTGCCAGCAGCGATTTTTCTAGCGGTACGCAGTATTTT. Amino acids: CASSDFSSGTQYF.

CDR3 nucleotides: TGTGCCAGCAGCTTAGTTCCGAATTCACCCCTCCACTTT. Protein: CASSLVPNSPLHF. The rearrangement uses TRBV7-8 and TRBJ1-6; D gene ambiguous. This CDR3 contains 13 residues. Per germline, CDR1 SGHVS and CDR2 FQNEAQ. V lost 1 base to trimming and J lost 7 bases, with 5 bases between them.

The chain combines TRBV4-1 with TRBJ1-4; 12 bases map to TRBD1. J lost 7 bases, V lost 3 bases, and 12 bases had no gene match. Germline CDR1 MGHRA, CDR2 YSYEKL. The CDR3 is made up of 18 amino acids. CDR3 coding DNA: TGCGCCAGCAGCCAGGGGACAGGGGGCCTGGGTAAAAGTGAAAAACTGTTTTTT. Protein sequence: CASSQGTGGLGKSEKLFF.

This clone was seen a few times. J is TRBJ2-1 and V is TRBV7-3, with TRBD2 identical over 12 bases. This CDR3 is built from 15 residues. From germline, CDR1 is SGHTA and CDR2 FQGTGA. Losses at the gene ends were 6 bases for V and 4 bases for J; bases not matched to a gene: 4. In DNA, the CDR3 is TGTGCCAGCAGGGCTAGCGGGGGGGCGTACAATGAGCAGTTCTTC. Translating it yields CASRASGGAYNEQFF.

The chain links TRBV6-6 to TRBJ1-2; tentative D call: TRBD1 (6 bases). The germline gives CDR1 MNHNY, CDR2 SVGAGI (reference sequence). This CDR3 region has 14 residues. V lost 2 bases, J lost 10 bases, and 17 bases lay in between. The CDR3 loop reads CASSYLGRGGVYTF. DNA for the CDR3: TGTGCCAGCAGTTACCTTGGGCGAGGGGGTGTCTACACCTTC.

V gene TRBV7-2 combines with J gene TRBJ2-1; the match to TRBD2 covers 7 bases. This CDR3 contains 14 residues. V was clipped by 3 bases and J by 12 bases; unmatched bases: 11. Germline CDR1 SGHTA, CDR2 FQGNSA. The CDR3 is CASSLEPTSPGQFF. CDR3 bases: TGTGCCAGCAGCTTGGAACCGACTAGCCCGGGGCAGTTCTTC.

The rearrangement links TRBV18 to TRBJ2-7; tentative D call: TRBD2 (5 bases). There are 14 residues in the CDR3. The V gene's germline CDR1 is KGHSH and CDR2 LQKENI. Between the trimmed V and J ends, which lost 2 bases and 0 bases, there was a span of 8 bases. CDR3 coding DNA: TGTGCCAGCTCACCAAGGCGGGTCTCCTACGAGCAGTACTTC. Residues: CASSPRRVSYEQYF. Looking up the rest from reference TRBV18 and TRBJ2-7 gives the full variable domain: NAGVMQNPRHLVRRRGQEARLRCSPMKGHSHVYWYRQLPEEGLKFMVYLQKENIIDESGMPKERFSAEFPKEGPSILRIQQVVRGDSAAYFCASSPRRVSYEQYFGPGTRLTVT.

Worth noting for this clone: Sequence at one end of the junction differs from germline and may be a read error. The genes are TRBV19 and TRBJ1-2; D not certain. Looked up from germline, CDR1 is LNHDA and CDR2 is SQIVND (reference sequence). There are 15 residues in the CDR3. CDR3 amino acids: CASSFLLPTNYGYAF. The CDR3 DNA reads as TGTGCCAGTAGTTTCCTACTTCCAACTAACTATGGCTACGCCTTC.

In DNA form, the CDR3 reads TGCGCCAGCAGCTCAGGGACGGCGGGGGAAGAGACCCAGTACTTC. Its translation: CASSSGTAGEETQYF. This chain connects TRBV5-1 to TRBJ2-5; 7 bases line up with TRBD2. Germline V CDR1 and CDR2: SGHRS, YFSETQ. The V and J ends lost 3 bases and 3 bases, in that order; junction bases with no gene match: 8. This CDR3 region has 15 residues.

The V gene is TRBV18, the J gene TRBJ1-1; a possible D gene is TRBD1 (6 bases). This CDR3 contains 16 residues. Trimming pared 2 bases from V and 0 bases from J, leaving 13 bases between. The germline V gene encodes CDR1 KGHSH and CDR2 LQKENI. CDR3 region: CASSPVDSSVNTEAFF. The CDR3 DNA reads TGTGCCAGCTCACCAGTGGACAGTTCAGTGAACACTGAAGCTTTCTTT.

This chain uses TRBV2 with TRBJ2-1, with 15 nucleotides matching TRBD2. With 7 bases clipped from V and 0 bases from J, the junction kept 10 bases outside the gene matches. The CDR3 totals 19 residues. Germline V CDR1 and CDR2: SNHLY, FYNNEI. CDR3 bases: TGTGCCAGCACCTCGGGACTAGCGGGGGGCCCCCTCTCCTACAATGAGCAGTTCTTC. Its protein is CASTSGLAGGPLSYNEQFF.

This clone was seen just once. This chain joins TRBV7-8 and TRBJ1-1; D remains ambiguous. CDR1 is SGHVS and CDR2 is FQNEAQ in the germline V gene. This CDR3 is 13 amino acids long. Trimming left V 5 bases short and J 1 base short, with 8 bases between. CDR3: CASSPAGNTEAFF. CDR3 bases: TGTGCCAGCAGCCCCGCCGGGAACACTGAAGCTTTCTTT.